Sequencing of this T cell receptor beta chain was carried out in a study of regulatory T cells in long-lasting Graves disease. In its sample, this clonotype was seen many times. Noted time point: newly diagnosed GD, antithyroid drugs for less than 3 months. Making the TCR library involved RNA that had been extracted from PBMCs. Sequencing libraries for TCR beta were prepared with iRepertoire HTBI primers and Arm-PCR of CDR3 regions. TCRdb ran MiXCR on the multiplex PCR reads and lists one entry per CDR3 protein. The sample lists some 560,000 distinct CDR3 sequences; roughly 16% were seen once. With 4 bases removed from V and 0 bases from J, the gap between germline ends came to 9 bases. The CDR3 is 15 residues long. This sample also belongs to another study, concerning T cells in Graves' hyperthyroidism and ophthalmopathy. According to that study: Diagnosis relied on clinical symptoms, serum thyroxine and TRAb, thyroid ultrasound and orbital computed tomography.

This sequence joins TRBV12-3 or TRBV12-4 and TRBJ2-2; no firm D call. This material consisted of peripheral blood mononuclear cells (PBMCs), taken at new diagnosis, from a patient treated with antithyroid drugs. This sequence was found in a woman between 40 and 65 years old with Graves disease. The CDR3 region is CASSSSDANTGELFF. Here the CDR3 DNA reads TGTGCCAGCAGTTCCTCGGACGCGAACACCGGGGAGCTGTTTTTT.